The 14 T cell receptor beta chains below come from one sample, sequenced in a study of T cells after yellow fever vaccination. TCRdb reprocessed the 5' RACE reads via MiXCR and lists one record per CDR3 protein. The sample yields about 32,000 distinct CDR3 sequences, about 6.6% seen once. The sample consisted of PBMCs, either bulk or a sorted T-cell subset (CD4+, CD8+, memory, or dextramer-sorted; not recorded which), taken on the day of the first yellow fever vaccination. These receptors all stem from a man aged 18 to 30 who received the YFV17D yellow fever vaccine.

Details on this clonotype: One base away lies a much larger clone, so this may be a sequencing read error. The V call is TRBV30, the J call TRBJ2-5; D remains unclear. The CDR3 has 13 amino acids. Per the germline V gene, CDR1 is GTSNPN and CDR2 is SVGIG (reference sequence). The V gene lost 7 bases and the J gene lost 5 bases, with 17 bases spanning the gap. The CDR3 DNA follows: TGTGCCTCCGCTTTCGATGGCCTGGAGACCCAGTACTTC. As protein: CASAFDGLETQYF.

This clonotype was counted at least ten times. CDR3 DNA: TGCAGCGTTAAGGGTGGGGTCGATGAGTACTTC. Translating it yields CSVKGGVDEYF. The chain recombines TRBV29-1 with TRBJ2-7; D unclear. This CDR3 has 11 amino acids. Germline V gives CDR1 SQVTM, CDR2 ANQGSEA. V shed 5 bases and J shed 11 bases, with 16 bases lying between them.

In this sample, this clonotype turned up many times. V usage is TRBV27 and J usage is TRBJ2-4; D may correspond to TRBD1 or TRBD2 (5 bases each). The germline V gene has CDR1 MNHEY and CDR2 SMNVEV (reference sequence). This CDR3 has 15 residues. V was pared by 6 bases and J by 5 bases, with 17 bases between. As DNA, the CDR3 is TGTGCCAGCAGGCCGGGGCTTCAATCGGAAAACATTCAGTACTTC. Its protein product is CASRPGLQSENIQYF.

Concerning this clonotype: A much larger clonotype is one base distant, so this may be a read error. The V and J genes are TRBV15 and TRBJ2-7; possible D gene TRBD1, 5 bases. Per germline, CDR1 LNHNV and CDR2 YYDKDF (reference sequence). The CDR3 has 16 amino acids. The ends were cut back, 1 base at V and 6 bases at J, with 19 bases in the middle. In DNA form, the CDR3 reads TGTGCCACCAGCAGAGTAATGGCAGGGCGACCTGGCGAGCAGTACTTC. Translation: CATSRVMAGRPGEQYF.

This clonotype is labeled medium-sized. This chain uses TRBV3-1 with TRBJ2-3; D might be TRBD1 or TRBD2, each matching 5 bases. The V gene lost 7 bases and the J gene lost 0 bases, with 11 bases spanning the gap. Per the germline V gene, CDR1 is LGHDT and CDR2 is YNNKEL (reference sequence). The CDR3 sequence is 14 residues long. The DNA for the CDR3 is TGTGCCAGCAACTCACGGGGCAGCACAGATACGCAGTATTTT. Translating it yields CASNSRGSTDTQYF.

Ten or more counts support this clonotype. This chain uses TRBV6-5 with TRBJ1-2; 9 positions agree with TRBD1. Per germline, CDR1 MNHEY and CDR2 SVGAGI. The V and J ends lost 2 bases and 5 bases, in that order; junction bases with no gene match: 3. CDR3 length equals 14 residues. This CDR3 reads CASSYTGGGYGYTF. Here the CDR3 DNA reads TGTGCCAGCAGTTACACAGGGGGCGGGTATGGCTACACCTTC.

This clonotype was counted many times. The V and J genes are TRBV12-3 or TRBV12-4 and TRBJ1-1; a weak D match, TRBD1 (5 bases). The CDR3 sequence is 14 residues long. V lost 5 bases and J lost 5, with 15 bases in between. The CDR3 region is CASSPRGDGTEAFF. The CDR3 DNA follows: TGTGCCAGCAGTCCACGTGGGGACGGTACTGAAGCTTTCTTT.

Ten or more counts support this clonotype. The chain links TRBV4-1 to TRBJ1-1, with D tentatively TRBD1 (5 bases). Deletions cut 8 bases from V and 1 base from J, with 14 bases between. Germline V lookup: CDR1 MGHRA, CDR2 YSYEKL. This CDR3 is 14 amino acids long. Here the CDR3 DNA reads TGCGCCAGCCGGGGCTTCTTACGGAACACTGAAGCTTTCTTT. This sequence encodes CASRGFLRNTEAFF.

This clonotype has a count of ten or more. The chain is built from TRBV3-1 and TRBJ2-3; D unclear. Germline V CDR1 and CDR2: LGHDT, YNNKEL (reference sequence). The V end lost 0 bases, the J end lost 9 bases, and 10 bases lay between the germline ends. The CDR3 is 13 residues long. CDR3 residues: CASSQDTRTTQYF. The CDR3 DNA is TGTGCCAGCAGCCAAGATACGAGGACGACGCAGTATTTT.

This clonotype was counted many times. The rearrangement links TRBV12-3 or TRBV12-4 to TRBJ2-5; TRBD1 is a possible D gene (5 bases). The CDR3 extends over 13 amino acids. Trimming stripped 6 bases from V and 5 bases from J, with 13 bases between. In DNA form, the CDR3 reads TGTGCCAGCAGCCAGGGTAACGGGGAGACCCAGTACTTC. It specifies CASSQGNGETQYF.

The sample holds many counts of this clonotype. The chain has TRBV10-3 and TRBJ2-1; 12 bases align to TRBD2. V trimming: 6 bases; J trimming: 0 bases; junction bases outside the gene matches: 6. Germline CDR1 reads ENHRY; CDR2 reads SYGVKD. The CDR3 loop spans 17 amino acids. The CDR3 nucleotides read TGTGCCATCAGACGGACTAGCGGGGAAAGCTCCTACAATGAGCAGTTCTTC. Translation gives CAIRRTSGESSYNEQFF.

This clonotype was recorded at least ten times. This chain uses TRBV7-2 with TRBJ1-3; 7 bases agree with TRBD1. CDR1 and CDR2 (germline): SGHTA, FQGNSA. The V and J ends lost 5 bases and 2 bases, in that order; junction bases with no gene match: 6. The CDR3 sequence is 15 residues long. The CDR3 DNA follows: TGTGCCAGCAGCCTCTCCGGGACAGCTGGAAACACCATATATTTT. Translating it yields CASSLSGTAGNTIYF.

Details on this clonotype: This may arise from a read error, as a much more abundant clone is one base away. The chain employs TRBV12-3 or TRBV12-4 and TRBJ1-6; a possible D gene is TRBD1 (5 bases). CDR3 length: 14 amino acids. CDR3 sequence reads: CAISLGALNSPLHF. CDR3 DNA: TGTGCCATCAGTTTAGGGGCCCTAAATTCACCCCTCCACTTT.

As DNA, the CDR3 is TGTGCCAGCAGTACCCATTTTGGAACTGGGGCCAACGTCCTGACTTTC. This translates into CASSTHFGTGANVLTF. The V call is TRBV27, the J call TRBJ2-6, with D unresolved. Trimming shortened V by 5 bases and J by 2 bases, and 13 bases separated the two germline ends. The CDR3 consists of 16 residues. Germline V CDR1 and CDR2: MNHEY, SMNVEV (reference sequence).